The 8 T cell receptor beta chains presented below share a single source sample, sequenced in a study of T-cell reconstitution after alpha-beta-depleted transplantation in children. Molecular barcoding with unique molecular identifiers was used for the TCRbeta library. TCRdb processed the PCR reads anew with MiXCR; each CDR3 protein has one entry. Altogether roughly 100,000 distinct CDR3 sequences are present, 4.5% to 7.5% being singletons, with the ten largest covering 6.1%. The sequences come from PBMCs, mostly from graft donor cells, collected 60 days after TCRalphabeta/CD19-depleted stem cell transplant. These receptors originate from a female patient aged 2-15 years who had a stem cell transplant for Fanconi anemia, so the T cells may come from the graft donor.

This clonotype occurred many times. The rearrangement links TRBV11-2 to TRBJ2-7; maybe TRBD2 (5 bases). The germline CDR1 and CDR2 sequences are SGHAT and FQNNGV. The CDR3 runs 15 residues. Trimming removed 5 bases at V and 0 bases at J, with 14 bases between. CDR3 nucleotide sequence: TGTGCCAGCAGCGCCGCGGGCGAGACCTCCTACGAGCAGTACTTC. This sequence encodes CASSAAGETSYEQYF.

The rearrangement uses TRBV11-1 and TRBJ1-3; no clear D. Trimming removed 2 bases at V and 1 base at J, with 18 bases between. This CDR3 comprises 18 residues. CDR1 and CDR2 (germline): SGHAT, FQDESV (reference sequence). CDR3 residues: CASSLPFGSKESGNTIYF. The CDR3 nucleotides read TGTGCCAGCAGCTTACCTTTTGGGTCCAAAGAATCTGGAAACACCATATATTTT.

This chain uses TRBV30 with TRBJ2-3; the D gene is possibly TRBD2 (6 bases). Trimming took off 0 bases at V and 9 bases at J, with 10 bases between the two ends. Germline V CDR1 and CDR2: GTSNPN, SVGIG (reference sequence). The CDR3 has 12 amino acids. The CDR3 DNA reads as TGTGCCTGGAGTGTACTAGCAGGGACGCAGTATTTT. Protein: CAWSVLAGTQYF.

There are a few counts of this clonotype. CDR3 nucleotide sequence: TGTGCCAGCAGCAAAGGGTTGAGACAGGCCAGCTCCTACGAGCAGTACTTC. Its protein product is CASSKGLRQASSYEQYF. The chain is built from TRBV21-1 and TRBJ2-7; TRBD1 is the table's D call and was not checked against the DNA. TRBV21-1 is classified as a pseudogene. The CDR3 contains 17 residues.

This clonotype was seen many times. The chain recombines TRBV10-3 with TRBJ2-7, with D unresolved. The V end lost 4 bases, the J end lost 1 base, and 5 bases lay between the germline ends. Germline V lookup: CDR1 ENHRY, CDR2 SYGVKD. The CDR3 sequence is 12 residues long. CDR3 loop: CAISAESYEQYF. CDR3 nucleotide sequence: TGTGCCATCAGTGCTGAATCCTACGAGCAGTACTTC.

This clonotype was picked up many times. V is TRBV28 and J is TRBJ2-2; D might be TRBD2 (6 bases). CDR3 length: 14 amino acids. V was shortened by 4 bases and J by 3 bases, with 9 bases between the two germline ends. Germline values: CDR1 MDHEN, CDR2 SYDVKM. CDR3 DNA: TGTGCCAGCAGTTCCCGGGGGTACACCGGGGAGCTGTTTTTT. Encoded protein: CASSSRGYTGELFF.

This clonotype was seen at least ten times. The chain combines TRBV9 with TRBJ2-1; 8 bases agree with TRBD1. Losses at the gene ends were 0 bases for V and 10 bases for J; bases not matched to a gene: 3. The CDR3 is 13 residues long. Germline V gene data show CDR1 as SGDLS and CDR2 as YYNGEE. The CDR3 sequence is CASSVARQGEQFF. The CDR3 DNA reads TGTGCCAGCAGCGTAGCTCGACAGGGGGAGCAGTTCTTC.

This clonotype has a handful of counts. The genes are TRBV21-1 and TRBJ2-7; the DNA was not compared with TRBD2, the D call given in the table. TRBV21-1 is listed as a pseudogene. This CDR3 contains 16 residues. The CDR3 sequence: CASTKGLAVRSYEQYF. In nucleotides, the CDR3 is TGTGCCAGCACCAAGGGGCTAGCGGTGAGGTCCTACGAGCAGTACTTC.